The 16 T cell receptor beta chains reported below all come from one sample, sequenced in a study of T-cell memory formation after mild COVID-19. From the 5' RACE reads, TCRdb called clonotypes with MiXCR, one entry per CDR3 protein. The data contain 310,000 or so distinct CDR3 sequences, roughly 15% of them seen just once; the ten biggest clones take up roughly a fifth. The sample consisted of PBMCs or a T cell subset sorted from them (not recorded which). The receptors originated from a man between 18 and 35 years old who had mild COVID-19 (a few samples of this study predate the infection). Cell type and time point are not known.

The chain links TRBV7-2 to TRBJ1-2, with a possible D match to TRBD1 (5 bases). This CDR3 comprises 17 residues. Trimming took 5 bases from V and 0 from J, leaving 19 bases between them. Germline V CDR1 and CDR2: SGHTA, FQGNSA. CDR3 bases: TGTGCCAGCAGCCCTTTGGGGGGGTTCGGGGCTAACTATGGCTACACCTTC. Encoded protein: CASSPLGGFGANYGYTF.

The chain uses TRBV29-1 and TRBJ2-1, with 11 bases identical to TRBD2. The CDR3 consists of 17 residues. V shed 3 bases, J shed 0 bases, and the junction held 7 bases outside the gene matches. Germline CDR1 is SQVTM and CDR2 is ANQGSEA. The CDR3 coding sequence is TGCAGCGTTGATGGGCTAGCGGGGGGTAGCTCCTACAATGAGCAGTTCTTC. It yields the protein CSVDGLAGGSSYNEQFF.

The V call is TRBV5-1, the J call TRBJ2-3, with D perhaps matching TRBD2 (5 bases). The CDR3 contains 16 residues. The V end was cut by 0 bases, the J end by 4 bases, with 15 bases between. CDR1 and CDR2 (germline): SGHRS, YFSETQ. CDR3 DNA: TGCGCCAGCAGCTTGGCCGGGGTCTCCGCTTCAGATACGCAGTATTTT. As protein: CASSLAGVSASDTQYF.

Only a few counts were recorded for this clonotype. The chain couples TRBV10-3 to TRBJ1-6; TRBD1 matches 10 bases. The CDR3 extends over 14 amino acids. Germline V gives CDR1 ENHRY, CDR2 SYGVKD. The CDR3 reads CSTRDRGTDSPLHF. DNA of the CDR3: TGTTCGACGAGGGACAGGGGAACCGATTCACCCCTCCACTTT.

This chain connects TRBV7-2 to TRBJ2-4; the D is unclear. The CDR3 is 13 residues long. V was clipped by 5 bases and J by 5 bases, with 10 bases between them. Germline V gene lookup returns CDR1 SGHTA and CDR2 FQGNSA. CDR3 residues: CASSPRTENIQYF. Written as DNA, the CDR3 is TGTGCCAGCAGCCCTCGGACCGAAAACATTCAGTACTTC.

This rearrangement joins TRBV28 to TRBJ2-7; 9 bases map to TRBD1. Looked up from germline, CDR1 is MDHEN and CDR2 is SYDVKM. The V gene end was trimmed by 4 bases and the J gene end by 7 bases; junction bases not matched to a gene: 11. CDR3 length: 15 residues. CDR3 sequence reads: CASSSGGQGTWEQYV. CDR3 coding DNA: TGTGCCAGCAGTTCAGGGGGACAGGGTACGTGGGAGCAGTACGTC.

This clonotype was observed a handful of times. The chain links TRBV9 to TRBJ2-7; 9 bases are a match to TRBD1. Per the germline V gene, CDR1 is SGDLS and CDR2 is YYNGEE. Unmatched junction bases numbered 4, after V lost 0 bases and J lost 3 bases. The CDR3 consists of 15 residues. The CDR3 DNA is TGTGCCAGCAGCGTAGAATGGACAGGGGTCTACGAGCAGTACTTC. It specifies CASSVEWTGVYEQYF.

For the CDR3, the DNA is TGTGCCAGCAGCTTTTATGGGAGGGCCCCTGAAGCTTTCTTT. Translated, it gives CASSFYGRAPEAFF. The rearrangement uses TRBV7-2 and TRBJ1-1; no clear D. The CDR3 runs to 14 residues. CDR1 SGHTA and CDR2 FQGNSA come from the germline V gene. Deletions cut 3 bases from V and 6 bases from J, with 14 bases between. Full variable domain (missing parts from reference TRBV7-2 and TRBJ1-1): GAGVSQSPSNKVTEKGKDVELRCDPISGHTALYWYRQSLGQGLEFLIYFQGNSAPDKSGLPSDRFSAERTGGSVSTLTIQRTQQEDSAVYLCASSFYGRAPEAFFGQGTRLTVV.

This clonotype appeared many times. The chain has TRBV5-5 and TRBJ1-6, with 8 bases aligning to TRBD1. The CDR3 spans 15 residues. CDR1 and CDR2 from the germline V gene are SGHKS and YYEKEE (reference sequence). The V and J ends lost 3 bases and 5 bases, in that order; junction bases with no gene match: 4. The CDR3 protein is CASSWGTGHNSPLHF. The CDR3 DNA is TGTGCCAGCAGCTGGGGGACAGGCCATAATTCACCCCTCCACTTT.

The genes are TRBV18 and TRBJ1-3, with D possibly being TRBD1 (6 bases). The CDR3 loop spans 18 amino acids. CDR1 and CDR2 from the germline V gene are KGHSH and LQKENI. The germline V and J ends were trimmed by 3 bases and 1 base, with 19 bases remaining between them. The chain's CDR3 is CASSPLLQQGLSGNTIYF. The CDR3 region has the DNA TGTGCCAGCTCACCCTTACTTCAACAGGGCCTTTCTGGAAACACCATATATTTT. Full variable domain (remainder filled in from reference TRBV18 and TRBJ1-3): NAGVMQNPRHLVRRRGQEARLRCSPMKGHSHVYWYRQLPEEGLKFMVYLQKENIIDESGMPKERFSAEFPKEGPSILRIQQVVRGDSAAYFCASSPLLQQGLSGNTIYFGEGSWLTVV.

CDR3 amino acids: CASSSTRQDTQYF. CDR3 DNA: TGCGCCAGCAGTAGCACGCGACAAGATACGCAGTATTTT. The chain couples TRBV5-1 to TRBJ2-3; unclear D gene. This CDR3 comprises 13 residues. The ends were cut back, 5 bases at V and 5 bases at J, with 12 bases in the middle. Germline V gene lookup returns CDR1 SGHRS and CDR2 YFSETQ.

The table lists this clonotype with a few counts. The rearrangement uses TRBV5-1 and TRBJ2-1; D uncertain. The CDR3 is 17 amino acids. V was trimmed by 4 bases and J by 0 bases, leaving 17 bases between them. Looked up from germline, CDR1 is SGHRS and CDR2 is YFSETQ. The DNA for the CDR3 is TGCGCCAGCAGCCCCTCCCTCGGCCCTAGCTCCTACAATGAGCAGTTCTTC. This gives the protein CASSPSLGPSSYNEQFF. The whole variable domain, remainder taken from reference TRBV5-1 and TRBJ2-1, is KAGVTQTPRYLIKTRGQQVTLSCSPISGHRSVSWYQQTPGQGLQFLFEYFSETQRNKGNFPGRFSGRQFSNSRSEMNVSTLELGDSALYLCASSPSLGPSSYNEQFFGPGTRLTVL.

The chain uses TRBV12-3 or TRBV12-4 and TRBJ1-5, with no clear D. There are 14 residues in the CDR3. V was cut by 6 bases and J by 0 bases, with 9 bases left in between. The CDR3 DNA is TGTGCCAGCAGATCCTTTGATAGCAATCAGCCCCAGCATTTT. This sequence encodes CASRSFDSNQPQHF.

This clonotype has just a few counts. The chain is built from TRBV7-6 and TRBJ2-2; the match to TRBD2 covers 8 bases. Losses at the gene ends were 1 base for V and 3 bases for J; bases not matched to a gene: 4. Per germline, CDR1 SGHVS and CDR2 FNYEAQ. The CDR3 totals 16 residues. CDR3 protein: CASSLERSGDTGELFF. The CDR3 DNA follows: TGTGCCAGCAGCTTAGAGCGTAGCGGGGACACCGGGGAGCTGTTTTTT. Full variable domain (missing parts from reference TRBV7-6 and TRBJ2-2): GAGVSQSPRYKVTKRGQDVALRCDPISGHVSLYWYRQALGQGPEFLTYFNYEAQQDKSGLPNDRFSAERPEGSISTLTIQRTEQRDSAMYRCASSLERSGDTGELFFGEGSRLTVL.

This clonotype was observed a few times. This chain uses TRBV7-6 with TRBJ2-1, with 10 positions matching TRBD2. The CDR3 has 15 amino acids. V shed 0 bases, J shed 6 bases, and the junction held 2 bases outside the gene matches. Germline V CDR1 and CDR2: SGHVS, FNYEAQ. CDR3 protein: CASSLAGLAANEQFF. For the CDR3, the DNA is TGTGCCAGCAGCTTAGCAGGACTAGCGGCCAATGAGCAGTTCTTC.

This clonotype was seen more than once but under ten times. The V gene is TRBV11-2, the J gene TRBJ2-7, with D perhaps assigned TRBD1 or TRBD2 (6 bases each). The CDR3 is 15 residues long. Germline V CDR1 and CDR2: SGHAT, FQNNGV. V was cut by 4 bases and J by 3 bases, with 16 bases left in between. For the CDR3, the DNA is TGTGCCAGCAGCTCCTTTCGGACAGCGGGCTACGAGCAGTACTTC. This encodes CASSSFRTAGYEQYF. The full variable domain, its missing parts supplied by reference TRBV11-2 and TRBJ2-7, is EAGVAQSPRYKIIEKRQSVAFWCNPISGHATLYWYQQILGQGPKLLIQFQNNGVVDDSQLPKDRFSAERLKGVDSTLKIQPAKLEDSAVYLCASSSFRTAGYEQYFGPGTRLTVT.